These 24 T cell receptor beta chains originate from one sample sequenced in a study of shared clonotypes between healthy human individuals. Generated by immunoSEQ multiplex PCR, the TCRdb table keeps only in-frame clones and is missing some. The profile covers about 2.3 million clones, with 85% to 95% appearing a single time and 0.39% taken by the ten largest. The specimen was naive CD4+ T cells from PBMCs. Subset here: CD45RA+ positively selected. The receptors were gathered from a man younger than 35 in good health. Some clones in this sample may be carry-over from other donors' samples.

The chain joins TRBV6-5 to TRBJ2-1, with D maybe TRBD2 (6 bases). Germline V gene data show CDR1 as MNHEY and CDR2 as SVGAGI. The CDR3 sequence is 14 residues long. V was shortened by 7 bases and J by 5 bases, with 15 bases between the two germline ends. The CDR3 protein is CASTESGVNNEQFF. CDR3 DNA sequence: TGTGCCAGCACGGAGTCGGGGGTGAACAATGAGCAGTTCTTC.

The rearrangement joins TRBV28 to TRBJ1-1; a possible D gene is TRBD1 (6 bases). The CDR3 extends over 14 amino acids. Germline assignment: CDR1 MDHEN and CDR2 SYDVKM. Between the trimmed V and J ends, which lost 2 bases and 10 bases, there was a span of 17 bases. For the CDR3, the DNA is TGTGCCAGCAGTTTAGTGGGGGCGGCTGGCGGAGCTTTCTTT. Translating it yields CASSLVGAAGGAFF.

The V call is TRBV10-2, the J call TRBJ1-2; D gene ambiguous. The CDR3 loop spans 15 amino acids. Trimming cost V 0 bases and J 5 bases, with 13 bases left between them. Germline CDR1 reads WSHSY; CDR2 reads SAAADI. The CDR3 spells CASSESRRGSYGYTF. The CDR3 bases are TGCGCCAGCAGTGAGTCGAGGCGGGGTTCTTATGGCTACACCTTC.

The chain couples TRBV10-2 to TRBJ2-7; 7 bases are shared with TRBD1. CDR1 WSHSY and CDR2 SAAADI come from the germline V gene. This CDR3 is 14 amino acids long. V gave up 6 bases and J gave up 1 base; unmatched junction bases: 6. CDR3 nucleotide sequence: TGCGCCAGCAGCGAACCGGGACAGTCCTACGAGCAGTACTTC. It specifies CASSEPGQSYEQYF.

The V and J genes are TRBV5-4 and TRBJ1-5; no reliable D call. The germline V gene encodes CDR1 SGHNT and CDR2 YYREEE (reference sequence). The ends were cut back, 9 bases at V and 0 bases at J, with 16 bases in the middle. This CDR3 has 15 amino acids. The CDR3 DNA follows: TGTGCCACCTCCCCAGGAGGTGATAGCAATCAGCCCCAGCATTTT. Protein: CATSPGGDSNQPQHF.

The chain employs TRBV7-2 and TRBJ2-7; 10 positions match TRBD2. V was clipped by 4 bases and J by 3 bases; unmatched bases: 3. Germline assignment: CDR1 SGHTA and CDR2 FQGNSA. CDR3 length: 14 residues. DNA of the CDR3: TGTGCCAGCAGCTGGGGACTAGCGTTCTACGAGCAGTACTTC. Amino acids: CASSWGLAFYEQYF.

CDR3 in amino acids: CAWSALTGAATGELFF. CDR3 DNA sequence: TGTGCCTGGAGTGCCTTGACAGGGGCGGCCACCGGGGAGCTGTTTTTT. The chain couples TRBV30 to TRBJ2-2, with 8 positions matching TRBD1. The CDR3 length is 16 residues. The germline CDR1 and CDR2 sequences are GTSNPN and SVGIG (reference sequence). V lost 1 base, J lost 4 bases, and 8 bases stayed unmatched. The whole variable domain, filled in from reference TRBV30 and TRBJ2-2, reads SQTIHQWPATLVQPVGSPLSLECTVEGTSNPNLYWYRQAAGRGLQLLFYSVGIGQISSEVPQNLSASRPQDRQFILSSKKLLLSDSGFYLCAWSALTGAATGELFFGEGSRLTVL.

The rearrangement joins TRBV7-3 to TRBJ2-3; 14 nucleotides align to TRBD2. There are 18 residues in the CDR3. Unmatched junction bases numbered 10, after V lost 0 bases and J lost 8 bases. Germline-derived CDR1 and CDR2 are SGHTA and FQGTGA. CDR3 in amino acids: CASSLTRLAGGEQATQYF. The CDR3 nucleotides read TGTGCCAGCAGCTTAACCCGACTAGCGGGAGGGGAACAAGCTACGCAGTATTTT.

V usage is TRBV28 and J usage is TRBJ2-6, with D perhaps being TRBD1 or TRBD2 (5 bases each). V lost 1 base and J lost 4, with 11 bases in between. The length of the CDR3 is 16 residues. Germline V gives CDR1 MDHEN, CDR2 SYDVKM. The CDR3 is CASSLSMGVGANVLTF. Here the CDR3 DNA reads TGTGCCAGCAGTTTATCCATGGGGGTCGGGGCCAACGTCCTGACTTTC.

The count of this clone is one. The rearrangement links TRBV5-4 to TRBJ2-7, with D hard to call. Germline values: CDR1 SGHNT, CDR2 YYREEE (reference sequence). This CDR3 comprises 13 residues. V lost 6 bases, J lost 7 bases, and 17 bases lay in between. CDR3 coding DNA: TGTGCCAGCACCCACTGGCGGTCTGGGGAGCAGTACTTC. It translates to CASTHWRSGEQYF.

A word on this clone: This same CDR3 is encoded by further DNA sequences in the sample. The chain couples TRBV29-1 to TRBJ1-1; tentative D call: TRBD1 (5 bases). CDR3 length equals 13 residues. Trimming pared 3 bases from V and 1 base from J, leaving 9 bases between. Germline V gene data show CDR1 as SQVTM and CDR2 as ANQGSEA. The CDR3 spells CSVEGQGNTEAFF. In nucleotides, the CDR3 is TGCAGCGTTGAGGGCCAGGGGAACACTGAAGCTTTCTTT.

V usage is TRBV7-9 and J usage is TRBJ2-7, with D perhaps matching TRBD2 (6 bases). The CDR3 runs 16 residues. Germline lookup yields CDR1 SEHNR and CDR2 FQNEAQ (reference sequence). The V end was cut by 3 bases, the J end by 2 bases, with 17 bases between. CDR3 region: CASSFSLGAGTYEQYF. The CDR3 nucleotides read TGTGCCAGCAGCTTTTCACTCGGGGCGGGAACCTACGAGCAGTACTTC.

DNA for the CDR3: TGTGCCATCAGTTCTGTAGCGGGACAGGGGCCCTACGAGCAGTACTTC. Protein: CAISSVAGQGPYEQYF. The chain uses TRBV10-3 and TRBJ2-7; 10 bases agree with TRBD1. Germline V gene lookup returns CDR1 ENHRY and CDR2 SYGVKD. The CDR3 sequence is 16 residues long. J was trimmed by 2 bases and V by 5 bases; bases with no gene match: 9.

This clone was recorded a few times. The chain couples TRBV10-3 to TRBJ1-4; 8 positions match TRBD1. CDR3 length: 16 amino acids. Germline CDR1 ENHRY, CDR2 SYGVKD. Trimming cost V 0 bases and J 10 bases; bases outside gene matches: 10. DNA of the CDR3: TGTGCCATCAGTGAGTCGTCGTGGACAGGGCCGAGAAAACTGTTTTTT. Translation: CAISESSWTGPRKLFF.

The genes are TRBV28 and TRBJ2-4; no firm D call. The CDR3 runs 13 residues. Germline V lookup: CDR1 MDHEN, CDR2 SYDVKM. Trimming shortened V by 4 bases and J by 7 bases, and 11 bases separated the two germline ends. CDR3 in amino acids: CASSSWTENIQYF. The CDR3 bases are TGTGCCAGCAGTTCTTGGACCGAGAACATTCAGTACTTC. The full variable domain, in which reference TRBV28 and TRBJ2-4 provide the parts outside the CDR3, is DVKVTQSSRYLVKRTGEKVFLECVQDMDHENMFWYRQDPGLGLRLIYFSYDVKMKEKGDIPEGYSVSREKKERFSLILESASTNQTSMYLCASSSWTENIQYFGAGTRLSVL.

The gene calls are TRBV28 and TRBJ2-3, with 13 bases identical to TRBD2. Germline assignment: CDR1 MDHEN and CDR2 SYDVKM. The CDR3 has 19 residues. V was pared by 3 bases and J by 4 bases, with 13 bases of the junction left unmatched. For the CDR3, the DNA is TGTGCCAGCAGTTTCCGCGGGACTAGCGGGGAGTACGTACCAGATACGCAGTATTTT. Amino acid sequence: CASSFRGTSGEYVPDTQYF.

To note about this clone: This same CDR3 is encoded by further DNA sequences in the sample. CDR3 sequence: CASSPGQGYGYTF. As DNA, the CDR3 is TGTGCCAGCAGCCCTGGACAGGGCTATGGCTACACCTTC. The rearrangement joins TRBV28 to TRBJ1-2; 8 bases fit TRBD1. Germline CDR1 MDHEN, CDR2 SYDVKM. V was clipped by 6 bases and J by 4 bases; unmatched bases: 4. This CDR3 region has 13 residues.

The rearrangement joins TRBV28 to TRBJ2-7, with D possibly matching TRBD2 (6 bases). Germline CDR1 MDHEN, CDR2 SYDVKM. The CDR3 loop spans 13 amino acids. V dropped 7 bases and J dropped 5 bases, with 15 bases sitting between them. CDR3 bases: TGTGCCAGCATCGGGGGTTTCAACGACGAGCAGTACTTC. Translating it yields CASIGGFNDEQYF.

The V call is TRBV29-1, the J call TRBJ2-1; TRBD1 might be the D (6 bases). This CDR3 spans 13 amino acids. Germline V gives CDR1 SQVTM, CDR2 ANQGSEA. V was trimmed by 1 base and J by 5 bases, leaving 9 bases between them. Here the CDR3 DNA reads TGCAGCGTTGAAGGGGACAAAAACAATGAGCAGTTCTTC. This encodes CSVEGDKNNEQFF.

CDR3 sequence (DNA): TGTGCCAGCAGTGCCAAACAGGGCACGGGGAATTCACCCCTCCACTTT. It is translated as CASSAKQGTGNSPLHF. The rearrangement links TRBV28 to TRBJ1-6; a possible D gene is TRBD1 (6 bases). The germline CDR1 and CDR2 sequences are MDHEN and SYDVKM. Trimming left V 5 bases short and J 7 bases short, with 18 bases between. This CDR3 is 16 amino acids long.

CDR3 coding DNA: TGTGCTAGTGGTTTGGGACAAGACTATGGCTACACCTTC. Its translation is CASGLGQDYGYTF. This chain connects TRBV12-5 to TRBJ1-2, with D uncertain. V lost 1 base to trimming and J lost 3 bases, with 6 bases between them. CDR1 LGHNT and CDR2 FRNRAP come from the germline V gene. This CDR3 has 13 amino acids.

The chain combines TRBV25-1 with TRBJ2-3, with 8 bases identical to TRBD1. This CDR3 comprises 15 residues. V gave up 4 bases and J gave up 2 bases; unmatched junction bases: 5. Looked up from germline, CDR1 is MGHDK and CDR2 is SYGVNS. This CDR3 is CASSARGLVTDTQYF. DNA for the CDR3: TGTGCCAGCAGTGCCAGGGGGCTTGTCACAGATACGCAGTATTTT. Complete variable domain (other parts from reference TRBV25-1 and TRBJ2-3): EADIYQTPRYLVIGTGKKITLECSQTMGHDKMYWYQQDPGMELHLIHYSYGVNSTEKGDLSSESTVSRIRTEHFPLTLESARPSHTSQYLCASSARGLVTDTQYFGPGTRLTVL.

In the case of this clone: The sample contains more than one DNA sequence encoding this CDR3. The chain has TRBV7-3 and TRBJ1-2, with 8 bases that match TRBD1. This CDR3 region has 13 residues. V lost 5 bases to trimming and J lost 7 bases; unmatched junction nucleotides: 6. Per germline, CDR1 SGHTA and CDR2 FQGTGA. CDR3 DNA sequence: TGTGCCAGCAGCGCTGGACAGGGCTCTGGCTACACCTTC. Its translation: CASSAGQGSGYTF.

J is TRBJ2-7 and V is TRBV6-1; 7 bases match TRBD2. In germline, CDR1 is MNHNS, CDR2 SASEGT. The V segment lost 7 bases and the J segment 7 bases; nucleotides outside the gene matches: 7. This CDR3 spans 12 amino acids. The DNA for the CDR3 is TGTGCCAGCATGTCGGGAGGTGATGAGCAGTACTTC. Amino acid sequence: CASMSGGDEQYF.